This TCR beta chain was found in a study of T cells in Graves' hyperthyroidism and ophthalmopathy. At least ten counts were recorded for this clonotype. No antigen is known for it. The CDR3 is made up of 15 amino acids. V was pared by 3 bases and J by 0 bases, with 10 bases between. What was amplified from RNA transcripts were TCR beta CDR3 regions. During a first-round RT-PCR of the TCR CDR3, the HTBI primer set was used. TCRdb passed the multiplex PCR reads through MiXCR, listing each CDR3 protein once. The sample has some 760,000 distinct CDR3 sequences, around 13% seen once. Across 18 months, stable Graves' hyperthyroidism was marked by no progression to ophthalmopathy. Overall study findings and caveats: Most clonotypes expanded in thyroid above 0.001 were likewise present in blood. It was a median approximately six months before onset that the model predicted ophthalmopathy.

The clonotype comes from a woman between 18 and 29 years old with Graves' hyperthyroidism. Sequenced sample: blood. V is TRBV12-3 or TRBV12-4 and J is TRBJ2-3; D assignment may be TRBD1 or TRBD2 (5 bases each). Here the CDR3 reads CASSLGPGSTDTQYF. The CDR3 nucleotides are TGTGCCAGCAGTTTGGGACCTGGAAGCACAGATACGCAGTATTTT.